Listed here is a single T cell receptor (beta chain). Data came from immunoSEQ multiplex PCR; TCRdb stores just in-frame clones and leaves some out. The sample comprises around 59,000 clones, around 92% of which are singletons, and about 2.7% rests with the top ten. The data stem from a study of a mutant IDH1 vaccine in newly diagnosed glioma. Turning to the study itself: Those enrolled had earlier been treated with radiotherapy, temozolomide, or both, mostly both.

As to time point: baseline, week 1 (first vaccination visit). Treatment denoted: pre-vaccination baseline after standard-of-care therapy. CDR1 is SEHNR and CDR2 is FQNEAQ in the germline V gene (reference sequence). Trimming cost V 2 bases and J 2 bases; bases outside gene matches: 15. The CDR3 spans 19 residues. The sample was PBMCs, taken from a glioma patient treated with radiotherapy, temozolomide or both. The clonotype comes from a man in his forties or fifties with glioma. This sequence joins TRBV7-9 and TRBJ2-3; 8 bases align to TRBD2. The CDR3 nucleotides read TGTGCCAGCAGCTTACCCCTTTGGGCAGCGGGGGACCACACAGATACGCAGTATTTT. Its translation is CASSLPLWAAGDHTDTQYF. Together with reference TRBV7-9 and TRBJ2-3, the CDR3 gives the full variable domain: DTGVSQNPRHKITKRGQNVTFRCDPISEHNRLYWYRQTLGQGPEFLTYFQNEAQLEKSRLLSDRFSAERPKGSFSTLEIQRTEQGDSAMYLCASSLPLWAAGDHTDTQYFGPGTRLTVL.